The rows below give T cell receptor beta chains drawn from one sample of a study of human T cells and chemical hapten exposure. TCRdb re-called the RACE reads with MiXCR, one entry per CDR3 protein. The repertoire consists of some 78,000 distinct CDR3 sequences, with approximately 8.6% occurring once and the leading ten covering approximately 1.5%. Sequenced: whole blood. The receptors originated from a male donor in good health. Some clones in this sample may be carry-over from other donors' samples. Each CDR3 is given with its conserved first and last residue. The D gene is left open where the match is weak. Only some rows state a clone size, as once, few, many or a class for expanded clones.

>TRBD2|TRBV19|few|TRBJ2-1
CASSGGGALEEQFF
TGTGCCAGTAGTGGCGGGGGGGCCCTAGAGGAGCAGTTCTTC
>-|TRBV20-1|-|TRBJ2-1
CSAHLGHISGGSYNEQFF
TGCAGTGCCCACCTAGGTCACATTAGCGGAGGCTCCTACAATGAGCAGTTCTTC
>TRBD1|TRBV7-6|-|TRBJ1-2
CASSLLDREGLGYTF
TGTGCCAGCAGCTTACTGGACAGGGAGGGTTTAGGCTACACCTTC
>TRBD1|TRBV10-3|many|TRBJ2-1
CASKRTGGYNEQFF
TGTGCCTCAAAACGGACAGGGGGCTACAATGAGCAGTTCTTC
>-|TRBV12-5|-|TRBJ2-3
CASGSRGSSTDTQYF
TGTGCTAGTGGTTCACGGGGATCTAGCACAGATACGCAGTATTTT
>-|TRBV20-1|-|TRBJ2-7
CSARDRNYEQYF
TGCAGTGCTAGAGACAGAAATTACGAGCAGTACTTC
>-|TRBV7-8|-|TRBJ2-1
CASSSALSNEQFF
TGTGCCAGCAGCTCCGCCTTGAGCAATGAGCAGTTCTTC
>TRBD1|TRBV6-6|few|TRBJ2-1
CASRQGQGLWDEQFF
TGTGCCAGCAGGCAGGGACAGGGGCTTTGGGATGAGCAGTTCTTC
>-|TRBV7-9|-|TRBJ1-1
CGLDTPEAFF
TGTGGCCTTGACACCCCTGAAGCTTTCTTT
>-|TRBV20-1|few|TRBJ2-7
CSARAGVNYEQYF
TGCAGTGCTAGGGCAGGCGTCAACTACGAGCAGTACTTC
>TRBD1|TRBV4-2|many|TRBJ2-1
CASSQDIEQGGNEQFF
TGTGCCAGCAGCCAAGATATCGAACAGGGGGGCAATGAGCAGTTCTTC
>-|TRBV18|-|TRBJ2-7
CASSPPQSYEQYF
TGTGCCAGCTCACCGCCCCAGTCCTACGAGCAGTACTTC
>-|TRBV13|-|TRBJ2-1
CASSHTKVRGRNEQFF
TGTGCCAGCAGCCATACAAAGGTGAGGGGAAGGAATGAGCAGTTCTTC
>TRBD2|TRBV9|few|TRBJ2-7
CASSRGGRSYEQYF
TGTGCCAGCAGTCGCGGGGGACGCTCCTACGAGCAGTACTTC
>TRBD2|TRBV12-3/TRBV12-4|-|TRBJ2-3
CASTTVFRSGSTDTQYF
TGTGCCAGCACTACGGTTTTTAGGAGCGGGAGTACAGATACGCAGTATTTT
>-|TRBV10-3|-|TRBJ2-3
CAIQKEFTDTQYF
TGTGCCATCCAGAAGGAATTCACAGATACGCAGTATTTT
>TRBD1|TRBV30|few|TRBJ2-1
CAFDRVSYNEQFF
TGTGCCTTTGACAGGGTCTCCTACAATGAGCAGTTCTTC
>TRBD1|TRBV20-1|many|TRBJ1-6
CSAGRQGSSYNSPLHF
TGCAGTGCTGGGAGACAGGGAAGCTCCTATAATTCACCCCTCCACTTT
>-|TRBV5-1|few|TRBJ1-5
CARISPPSIGRSNQPQHF
TGCGCCAGAATTTCCCCACCGTCCATCGGGAGGTCGAACCAGCCCCAGCATTTT
>-|TRBV7-9|-|TRBJ2-1
CASSLVGSSYNEQFF
TGTGCCAGCAGCTTAGTCGGGAGTTCCTACAATGAGCAGTTCTTC
>-|TRBV12-3/TRBV12-4|few|TRBJ1-5
CASSLLGGNQPQHF
TGTGCCAGCAGTTTACTGGGAGGAAATCAGCCCCAGCATTTT
>-|TRBV5-1|few|TRBJ1-4
CASSFRHDTNEKLFF
TGCGCCAGCAGCTTCAGACACGACACTAATGAAAAACTGTTTTTT
>TRBD1|TRBV20-1|few|TRBJ2-5
CSARRQGVETQYF
TGCAGTGCTAGGAGACAGGGGGTCGAGACCCAGTACTTC
>-|TRBV29-1|few|TRBJ2-3
CSVSSASTDTQYF
TGCAGCGTTAGTAGCGCTAGCACAGATACGCAGTATTTT
>-|TRBV10-3|few|TRBJ2-3
CAISERSTDTQYF
TGTGCCATCAGTGAGAGGAGCACAGATACGCAGTATTTT
>-|TRBV5-6|few|TRBJ2-7
CASSQKTDRYF
TGTGCCAGCAGCCAAAAAACAGATCGGTACTTC
>-|TRBV20-1|many|TRBJ1-1
CSARDSGRMNTEAFF
TGCAGTGCTAGAGATTCTGGGCGGATGAACACTGAAGCTTTCTTT
>-|TRBV11-2|few|TRBJ2-7
CASSFHSGNSYEQYF
TGTGCCAGCAGCTTCCATAGCGGAAACTCCTACGAGCAGTACTTC
>TRBD2|TRBV29-1|many|TRBJ2-3
CSVLGLAGGPSTDTQYF
TGCAGCGTCCTAGGGCTAGCGGGGGGCCCTAGCACAGATACGCAGTATTTT
>-|TRBV6-1|-|TRBJ1-4
CASSGGGYRPSEKLFF
TGTGCCAGCAGTGGGGGCGGCTATAGACCGAGTGAAAAACTGTTTTTT
>-|TRBV12-3/TRBV12-4|-|TRBJ1-5
CASKGTFWPQHF
TGTGCCAGCAAAGGTACCTTCTGGCCCCAGCATTTT
>-|TRBV14|-|TRBJ2-3
CVSSRASAPTDTQYF
TGTGTCAGCAGCCGAGCTAGCGCGCCAACAGATACGCAGTATTTT
>TRBD2|TRBV7-2|many|TRBJ2-3
CASSLLAGEVDTQYF
TGTGCCAGCAGCTTACTAGCGGGAGAGGTAGATACGCAGTATTTT
>-|TRBV20-1|many|TRBJ1-2
CSAREEAVNYGYTF
TGCAGTGCTAGAGAGGAGGCTGTGAACTATGGCTACACCTTC
>-|TRBV5-5|few|TRBJ2-3
CASSLDQGMVTDTQYF
TGTGCCAGCAGCTTGGATCAGGGTATGGTGACAGATACGCAGTATTTT
>TRBD1|TRBV29-1|few|TRBJ1-1
CSVLTGGVAEAFF
TGCAGCGTCTTGACAGGGGGGGTAGCTGAAGCTTTCTTT
>-|TRBV6-5|-|TRBJ1-6
CASSYGQYNSPLHF
TGTGCCAGCAGTTACGGGCAGTACAATTCACCCCTCCACTTT
>-|TRBV20-1|few|TRBJ2-7
CSAFPVDSYEQYF
TGCAGTGCCTTCCCGGTGGACTCCTACGAGCAGTACTTC
>-|TRBV4-1|few|TRBJ1-2
CASSQAGWDYGYTF
TGCGCCAGCAGCCAAGCAGGTTGGGACTATGGCTACACCTTC
>-|TRBV12-3/TRBV12-4|-|TRBJ1-6
CASSLVAGNNSPLHF
TGTGCCAGCAGTTTAGTCGCAGGGAATAATTCACCCCTCCACTTT
>-|TRBV12-3/TRBV12-4|-|TRBJ1-5
CASRDIRDSNQPQHF
TGTGCCAGCAGGGATATTAGAGATAGCAATCAGCCCCAGCATTTT